This TCR beta chain was obtained from a study of OX40 agonist ivuxolimab in advanced cancers. Repertoires were generated with immunoSEQ multiplex PCR, while TCRdb's copy carries only in-frame clones and drops some. The sample has some 97,000 clones; 90% are singletons. The CDR3 spans 13 residues. Germline CDR1 reads LNHDA; CDR2 reads SQIVND (reference sequence). Trimming cost V 4 bases and J 6 bases, with 12 bases left between them. The input for sequencing was CD4+ or CD8+ T cells sorted from blood, taken in a trial of the OX40 agonist ivuxolimab. The V and J genes are TRBV19 and TRBJ1-1; D gene ambiguous. The source of this sequence is an adult with an advanced solid tumor such as melanoma, head and neck, liver or kidney cancer. The CDR3 spells CASSTSKDAEAFF. DNA for the CDR3: TGTGCCAGTAGTACTAGTAAGGACGCTGAAGCTTTCTTT.